This T cell receptor (beta chain) was retrieved from a study of identical twins. Findings and limits, study-wide: Fewer insertions marked abundant cord blood beta clonotypes; young adult naive trended weakly, memory not at all.

It was template switching that added a universal primer site, and there were unique molecular identifiers on the cDNA. Each CDR3 protein is one row after TCRdb ran MiXCR on the 5' RACE reads. This table has 400,000 or so distinct CDR3 sequences, approximately 9.1% appearing once. CDR1 and CDR2 (germline): ENHRY, SYGVKD. Between the trimmed V and J ends, which lost 6 bases and 10 bases, there was a span of 16 bases. The length of the CDR3 is 13 residues. This clonotype showed up many times. Its antigen is unidentified. The chain is built from TRBV10-3 and TRBJ2-1, with D tentatively TRBD1 or TRBD2 (5 bases each). The TCR comes from a woman in her forties or fifties in good health. The source material was naive T cells sorted from blood. The CDR3 sequence: CAISRHRDPEQFF. In DNA form, the CDR3 reads TGTGCCATCAGCCGCCACCGGGACCCGGAGCAGTTCTTC.